Each of the 3 T cell receptor beta chains below was sequenced from the same sample in a study of cytomegalovirus exposure and HLA in healthy donors. Sequencing used immunoSEQ multiplex PCR; TCRdb keeps in-frame clones, though not all of them. The sample consists of roughly 98,000 clones, approximately 84% of them appearing once. The sequencing input was PBMCs. Every receptor here comes from a man aged 18 to 30 in good health and CMV-seropositive.

The chain couples TRBV28 to TRBJ2-3; D unclear. The germline V gene encodes CDR1 MDHEN and CDR2 SYDVKM. V was cut by 4 bases and J by 0 bases, with 17 bases left in between. The CDR3 loop spans 17 amino acids. Here the CDR3 reads CASSYPLQEKSTDTQYF. CDR3 sequence (DNA): TGTGCCAGCAGTTATCCCCTCCAAGAGAAGAGCACAGATACGCAGTATTTT.

This sequence joins TRBV7-9 and TRBJ2-7, with 10 positions matching TRBD1. The V and J ends lost 5 bases and 3 bases, in that order; junction bases with no gene match: 1. This CDR3 region has 13 residues. Germline lookup yields CDR1 SEHNR and CDR2 FQNEAQ (reference sequence). Written as DNA, the CDR3 is TGTGCCAGCAGCGGGACAGGGGACTACGAGCAGTACTTC. It codes for CASSGTGDYEQYF.

In its sample, this clone was seen once. The chain carries TRBV7-2 and TRBJ2-7; TRBD1 might be the D (6 bases). V was cut by 3 bases and J by 11 bases, with 17 bases left in between. The CDR3 spans 13 residues. The germline V gene has CDR1 SGHTA and CDR2 FQGNSA. The CDR3 spells CASSFQGSILEYF. The CDR3 DNA reads TGTGCCAGCAGCTTCCAGGGGTCAATACTGGAGTACTTC.